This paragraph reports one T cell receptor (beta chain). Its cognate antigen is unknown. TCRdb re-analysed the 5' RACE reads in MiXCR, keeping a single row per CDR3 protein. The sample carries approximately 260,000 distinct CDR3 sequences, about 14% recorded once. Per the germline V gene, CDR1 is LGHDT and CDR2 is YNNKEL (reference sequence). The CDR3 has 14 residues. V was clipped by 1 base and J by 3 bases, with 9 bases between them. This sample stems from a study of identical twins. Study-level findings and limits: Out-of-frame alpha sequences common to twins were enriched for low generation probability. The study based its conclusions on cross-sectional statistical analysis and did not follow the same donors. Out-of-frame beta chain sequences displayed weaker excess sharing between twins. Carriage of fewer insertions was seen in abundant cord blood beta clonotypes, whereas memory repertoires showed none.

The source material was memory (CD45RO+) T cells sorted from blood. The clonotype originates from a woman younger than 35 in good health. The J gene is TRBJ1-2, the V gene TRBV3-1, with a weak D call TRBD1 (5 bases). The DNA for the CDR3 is TGTGCCAGCAGCCAAGGACAGACCTACTATGGCTACACCTTC. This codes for CASSQGQTYYGYTF.